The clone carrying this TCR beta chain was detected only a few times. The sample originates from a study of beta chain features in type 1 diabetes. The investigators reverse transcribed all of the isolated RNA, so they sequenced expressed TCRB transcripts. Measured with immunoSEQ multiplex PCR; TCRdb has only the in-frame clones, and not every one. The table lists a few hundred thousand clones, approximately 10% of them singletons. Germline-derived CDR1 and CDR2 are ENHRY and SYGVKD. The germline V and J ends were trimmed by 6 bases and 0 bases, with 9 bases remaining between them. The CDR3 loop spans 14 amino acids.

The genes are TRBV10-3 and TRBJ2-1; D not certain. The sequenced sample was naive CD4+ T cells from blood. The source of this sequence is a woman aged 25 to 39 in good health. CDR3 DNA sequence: TGTGCCATCAGAGACTCCAGCTCCTACAATGAGCAGTTCTTC. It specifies CAIRDSSSYNEQFF.